These T cell receptor beta chains were read from a single sample in a study of circulating CD8 cells and anti-PD-1 response in melanoma. TCRdb passed the reads through MiXCR, listing each CDR3 protein once. The profile shows some 950 distinct CDR3 sequences, approximately 9.1% of them singletons. Sequences were derived from CD8+ T cells from PBMCs, sampled at baseline or after one month of anti-PD-1 therapy (not recorded which). The origin of the receptors is a human donor with melanoma. CDR3s include the opening cysteine and the closing phenylalanine or tryptophan. A D gene is named only where the DNA matches it firmly. Clone size is not always given. Where it is, it says once, few, many or a class for expanded clones.

j_call v_call clone_size d_call cdr3_nt cdr3_aa
TRBJ2-7 TRBV28 few TRBD2 TGTGCCAGCAGCACTAGTAGAGCTAGCGGGGGGACCTACGAGCAGTGCTTC CASSTSRASGGTYEQCF
TRBJ2-7 TRBV19 medium-sized - TGTGCCAGTTCCTTGACAGAATCCTCCTACGAGCAGTACTTC CASSLTESSYEQYF
TRBJ2-7 TRBV7-2 medium-sized - TGTGCCAGCAGCTTAGGGACTTCCCTTGGGGACGAGCAGTACTTC CASSLGTSLGDEQYF
TRBJ2-1 TRBV19 medium-sized TRBD2 TGTGCCAGTAAACGGGGGACTAGCATGCATGAGCAGTTCTTC CASKRGTSMHEQFF
TRBJ2-2 TRBV29-1 few TRBD1 TGCAGCGGAATGGGACAGGGCAACACCGGGGAGCTGTTTTTT CSGMGQGNTGELFF
TRBJ2-1 TRBV19 medium-sized TRBD2 TGTGCCAGTAGTATAGGAGGCGGGGGAACCTACAATGAGCAGTTCTTC CASSIGGGGTYNEQFF
TRBJ2-7 TRBV7-2 medium-sized - TGTGCCAGCAGCTTAGGGACTTCCCTTGGGAACGAGCAGTACTTC CASSLGTSLGNEQYF
TRBJ1-2 TRBV10-1 medium-sized - TGCGCCAGCAGTGAGACCCCCCAGGATGGCTACACCTTC CASSETPQDGYTF
TRBJ2-4 TRBV12-3/TRBV12-4 medium-sized - TGTGCCAGCAGTTTAGGGGTTCACATTCAGTACTTC CASSLGVHIQYF
TRBJ2-7 TRBV21-1 medium-sized - - CASSKGVASGNYEQYF
TRBJ2-1 TRBV27 medium-sized - TGTGCCAGCAGTTGGGCAGCATTAGAGGGGAATGAGCAGTTCTTC CASSWAALEGNEQFF
TRBJ1-5 TRBV12-5 large - TGTGCTAGTGGCTCCGGATGGGGTGGCAATCAGCCCCAGCATTTT CASGSGWGGNQPQHF
TRBJ2-7 TRBV28 - TRBD2 TGTGCCAGCAGTTTGGGACTAGCGGTTTACGAGCAGTACTTC CASSLGLAVYEQYF
TRBJ2-1 TRBV19 - TRBD2 TGTGCCAGTACTGATACCGGGACTACGGTAGGCCTTGAGCAGTTCTTC CASTDTGTTVGLEQFF
TRBJ1-1 TRBV7-3 - - TGTGCCAGCAGCTTATACGGATACACTGAAGCTTTCTTT CASSLYGYTEAFF
TRBJ1-1 TRBV4-2 medium-sized - TGTGCCAGCAGCCTGGTGGGGAACACTGAAGCTTTCTTT CASSLVGNTEAFF
TRBJ1-5 TRBV19 large - TGTGCCAGTAGGGCAGGGAATGGGAATCAGCCCCAGCATTTT CASRAGNGNQPQHF
TRBJ1-2 TRBV2 large TRBD1 TGTGCCACCCTTGGACAGGCCCAAACTAACTATGGCTACACCTTC CATLGQAQTNYGYTF
TRBJ2-3 TRBV29-1 medium-sized - TGCAGCGTCTCCGGTCAGTACAACACAGATACGCAGTATTTT CSVSGQYNTDTQYF
TRBJ2-7 TRBV7-2 medium-sized - TGTGCCAGCAGCTTAGAGGGACTGATCTACGAGCAGTACTTC CASSLEGLIYEQYF
TRBJ2-5 TRBV7-6 medium-sized - TGTGCCAGCAGCTTAGCCCTCCAGCCTGGGGAGACCCAGTACTTC CASSLALQPGETQYF
TRBJ2-7 TRBV19 medium-sized - TGTGCCAGTAGAGAGGCGGGGAGCCACTCCTACGAGCAGTACTTC CASREAGSHSYEQYF
TRBJ2-4 TRBV25-1 few - TGTGCCACCTTCTACAAATACATTCAGTACTTC CATFYKYIQYF
TRBJ1-1 TRBV6-6 medium-sized - TGTGCCAGCAGTTTTGTTAACACTGAAGCTTTCTTT CASSFVNTEAFF
TRBJ1-3 TRBV21-1 medium-sized - TGTGCCAGCAGCAAACGGACAGGGAAGAGGGGGAGCTCTGGAAACACCATATATTTT CASSKRTGKRGSSGNTIYF
TRBJ2-2 TRBV5-4 few - TGTGCCAGCAGCTTTAGTGATCCCGGGGAGCTGTTTTTT CASSFSDPGELFF
TRBJ2-7 TRBV12-3/TRBV12-4 medium-sized - TGTGCCAGCAGTTTGGCGGTTCGGGAGCAGTACTTC CASSLAVREQYF
TRBJ1-3 TRBV5-5 large - TGTGCCAGCAGCTTGGTCAGTGACTCTGGAAACACCATATATTTT CASSLVSDSGNTIYF
TRBJ1-5 TRBV6-6 large - TGTGCCAGCAGTTCCACTACAGGGAAATATCAGCCCCAGCATTTT CASSSTTGKYQPQHF
TRBJ2-3 TRBV28 few - TGTGCCAGCACCCAGCCGCCATGGGGGTCTAGCACAGATACGCAGTATTTT CASTQPPWGSSTDTQYF
TRBJ1-1 TRBV25-1 medium-sized - TGTGCCAGCAGTGAAGTGGGGATGAACACTGAAGCTTTCTTT CASSEVGMNTEAFF
TRBJ2-7 TRBV7-3 - - TGTGCCAGCAGCTCCTCGGGGGCCTCCTACGAGCAGTACTTC CASSSSGASYEQYF
TRBJ2-7 TRBV7-2 - - TGTGCCAGCAGCTCCTCGGGGCTCCCGGGGGAGCAGTACTTC CASSSSGLPGEQYF
TRBJ2-7 TRBV21-1 large - TGTGCCACCTCTGGGGGGCCCACCTACGAGCAGTACTTC CATSGGPTYEQYF
TRBJ1-1 TRBV20-1 medium-sized TRBD1 TGCAGTGCTAGGGGGACAGGGGACACTGAAGCTTTCTTT CSARGTGDTEAFF
TRBJ2-1 TRBV20-1 medium-sized TRBD1 TGCAGTGCTAGGCACGACAGGGCCCTATACAATGAGCAGTTCTTC CSARHDRALYNEQFF
TRBJ2-3 TRBV30 - TRBD2 TGTGCCTGGAGTGTTTGGGCTAGCGGGGGCCTAGACCGCACAGATACGCAGTATTTT CAWSVWASGGLDRTDTQYF
TRBJ2-7 TRBV28 few - TGTGCCAGCAGTTTGAACTTTAATTCCTACGAGCAGTACTTC CASSLNFNSYEQYF
TRBJ2-5 TRBV20-1 large - TGCAGTGCTAGAGTAGGCCCCGTGGGGCCCGGAGTGGAGACCCAGTACTTC CSARVGPVGPGVETQYF
TRBJ2-1 TRBV20-1 - TRBD2 TGCAGTGCTAGAGTAGCGGGGTCCAATGAGCAGTTCTTC CSARVAGSNEQFF
TRBJ2-2 TRBV6-6 medium-sized - TGTGCCAGTCTGGGACGGACGAACACCGGGGAGCTGTTTTTT CASLGRTNTGELFF
TRBJ2-1 TRBV2 large - TGTGCCAGCTGGGACCGACATGAGCAGTTCTTC CASWDRHEQFF
TRBJ1-4 TRBV19 large - TGTGCCAGTAGTGCATGGCAGGGGCTAGCAGAACTGTTTTTT CASSAWQGLAELFF
TRBJ2-1 TRBV9 medium-sized TRBD1 TGTGCCAGCAGCGTATTGGGGACAGAATACAATGAGCAGTTCTTC CASSVLGTEYNEQFF
TRBJ2-7 TRBV5-5 medium-sized - TGTGCCAGCAGCTTGGTGGCAGGGACCGGCGACGAGCAGTACTTC CASSLVAGTGDEQYF
TRBJ2-1 TRBV25-1 medium-sized TRBD2 TGTGCCAGCAGTGGGCTAGCGGGGGGCCCCTACAATGAGCAGTTCTTC CASSGLAGGPYNEQFF
TRBJ1-2 TRBV19 medium-sized - TGTGCCAGTAGTATATGGGGACCGAACTATGGCTACACCTTC CASSIWGPNYGYTF
TRBJ1-2 TRBV20-1 few - TGCAGTGCTAGAGACCTTATACGACAGTACTATGGCTACACCTTC CSARDLIRQYYGYTF
TRBJ2-3 TRBV21-1 medium-sized - TGTGCCAGCAGCAAAAGAGTCTGGGCGGGAGATACGCAGTATTTT CASSKRVWAGDTQYF
TRBJ2-2 TRBV19 medium-sized - TGTGCCAGTAGTGTTTTCACCGGGGAGCTGTTTTTT CASSVFTGELFF
TRBJ2-7 TRBV7-2 medium-sized TRBD2 TGTGCCAGCAGCTTAGAGCGGGGGGGCTACGAGCAGTACTTC CASSLERGGYEQYF
TRBJ2-3 TRBV1 medium-sized - TGCACCAGCAGCCAAGATTTCCACAATAGCGGGGGGGCCTCAGATACGCAGTATTTT CTSSQDFHNSGGASDTQYF
TRBJ1-2 TRBV5-6 medium-sized - TGTGCCAGCAGCCGGGGGGACGGCTACACCTTC CASSRGDGYTF
TRBJ2-7 TRBV20-1 medium-sized - TGCAGTGCTAGGGGAACCTTTGGCTACGAGCAGTACTTC CSARGTFGYEQYF
TRBJ1-1 TRBV29-1 medium-sized TRBD1 TGCAGCGAGGGACAGGGGACGACTGAAGCTTTCTTT CSEGQGTTEAFF
TRBJ2-7 TRBV28 medium-sized - TGTGCCAGCGCAACAGGGTACGAGCAGTACTTC CASATGYEQYF
TRBJ2-1 TRBV5-4 medium-sized TRBD2 TGTGCCAGCAGCTTGATACTCGGGGGGGCGTCCTACAATGAGCAGTTCTTC CASSLILGGASYNEQFF
TRBJ2-5 TRBV14 medium-sized TRBD1 TGTGCCAGCAGCCGACGGGACAGCATCTCCCAAGAGACCCAGTACTTC CASSRRDSISQETQYF
TRBJ1-2 TRBV19 medium-sized - TGTGCCAGTAGTATGATGGGACCCTGGGATGGCTACACCTTC CASSMMGPWDGYTF